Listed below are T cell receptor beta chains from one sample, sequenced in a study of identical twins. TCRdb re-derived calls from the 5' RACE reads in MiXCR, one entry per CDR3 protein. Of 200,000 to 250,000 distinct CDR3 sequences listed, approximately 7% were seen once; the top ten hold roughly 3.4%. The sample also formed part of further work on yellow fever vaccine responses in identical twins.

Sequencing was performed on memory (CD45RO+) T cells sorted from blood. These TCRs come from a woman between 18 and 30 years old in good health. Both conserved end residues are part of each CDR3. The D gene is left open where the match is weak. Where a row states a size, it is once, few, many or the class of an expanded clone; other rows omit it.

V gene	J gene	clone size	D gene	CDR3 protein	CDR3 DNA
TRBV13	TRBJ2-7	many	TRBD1	CASSFRDRGIDEQYF	TGTGCCAGCAGCTTCAGGGACAGGGGAATCGACGAGCAGTACTTC
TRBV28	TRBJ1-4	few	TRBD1	CASSLRDRHNEKLFF	TGTGCCAGCAGTTTGAGGGACAGGCATAATGAAAAACTGTTTTTT
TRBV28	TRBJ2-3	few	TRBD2	CASSLGTSGAGTDTQYF	TGTGCCAGCAGTTTAGGGACTAGCGGGGCCGGCACAGATACGCAGTATTTT
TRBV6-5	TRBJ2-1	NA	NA	CASSYPGSTSGNEQFF	TGTGCCAGCAGTTACCCAGGGTCGACGTCGGGCAATGAGCAGTTCTTC
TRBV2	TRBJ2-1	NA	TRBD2	CASKLSGSPSNEQFF	TGTGCCAGCAAGTTGAGCGGGAGTCCCTCCAATGAGCAGTTCTTC
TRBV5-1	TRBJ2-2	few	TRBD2	CASSLLGTSGIRELFF	TGCGCCAGCAGCTTGCTGGGGACTAGCGGGATTCGGGAGCTGTTTTTT
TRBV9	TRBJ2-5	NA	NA	CASSVELQETQYF	TGTGCCAGCAGCGTAGAACTGCAAGAGACCCAGTACTTC
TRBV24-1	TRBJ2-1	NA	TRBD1	CATSDSRGRLSSYNEQFF	TGTGCCACCAGTGATTCCAGGGGGCGACTGAGCTCCTACAATGAGCAGTTCTTC
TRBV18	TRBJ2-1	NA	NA	CASSPRGQGLTANFYNEQFF	TGTGCCAGCTCACCACGGGGACAAGGCCTTACCGCCAACTTCTACAATGAGCAGTTCTTC
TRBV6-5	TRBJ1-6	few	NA	CASNDYNSPLHF	TGTGCCAGCAACGACTATAATTCACCCCTCCACTTT
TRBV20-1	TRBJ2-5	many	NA	CSARVSDGETQYF	TGCAGTGCTAGAGTATCGGACGGCGAGACCCAGTACTTC
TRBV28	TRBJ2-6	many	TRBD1	CASSFRSGGKLSGANVLTF	TGTGCCAGCAGTTTTAGATCAGGGGGCAAACTCTCTGGGGCCAACGTCCTGACTTTC
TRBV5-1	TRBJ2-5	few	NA	CASSSLQETQYF	TGCGCCAGCAGCTCTCTCCAAGAGACCCAGTACTTC
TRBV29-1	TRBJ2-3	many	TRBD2	CSVGGTSESTDTQYF	TGCAGCGTTGGAGGGACTAGCGAGAGCACAGATACGCAGTATTTT
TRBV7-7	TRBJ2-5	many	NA	CASSKLGETQYF	TGTGCCAGCAGCAAACTGGGAGAGACCCAGTACTTC
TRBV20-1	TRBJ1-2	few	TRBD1	CSASTTGFEGYTF	TGCAGTGCGTCTACGACAGGGTTTGAGGGCTACACCTTC
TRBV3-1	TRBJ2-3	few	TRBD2	CASSQDFLAGVADTQYF	TGTGCCAGCAGCCAAGACTTCCTAGCGGGAGTAGCAGATACGCAGTATTTT
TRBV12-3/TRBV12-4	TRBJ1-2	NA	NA	CASSPLVKSRTVSTYGYTF	TGTGCCAGCAGTCCCTTGGTAAAATCCCGGACAGTTTCTACGTATGGCTACACCTTC
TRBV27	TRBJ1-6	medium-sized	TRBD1	CASSRSTSGTGSLSPLHF	TGTGCCAGCAGCCGATCTACCTCCGGGACAGGGAGTTTATCACCCCTCCACTTT
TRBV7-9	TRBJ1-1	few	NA	CASSLVSGFYGEAFF	TGTGCCAGCAGCTTAGTTTCAGGGTTCTACGGTGAAGCTTTCTTT
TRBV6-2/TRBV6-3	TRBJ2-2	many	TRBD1	CASGRQGNTGELFF	TGTGCCAGCGGAAGACAGGGGAACACCGGGGAGCTGTTTTTT
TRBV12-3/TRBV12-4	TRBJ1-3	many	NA	CASRPTEAGNTIYF	TGTGCCAGCAGGCCTACAGAAGCTGGAAACACCATATATTTT
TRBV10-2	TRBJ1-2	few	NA	CAIQGTNYGYTF	TGCGCCATCCAGGGGACCAACTATGGCTACACCTTC
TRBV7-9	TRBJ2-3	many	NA	CASSWATDSSTDTQYF	TGTGCCAGCAGCTGGGCGACGGACTCTAGCACAGATACGCAGTATTTT
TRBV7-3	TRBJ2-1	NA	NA	CASSPRAGDYNEQFF	TGTGCCAGCAGCCCCCGTGCAGGAGACTACAATGAGCAGTTCTTC
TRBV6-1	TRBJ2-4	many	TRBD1	CASSRGQGSSKNIQYF	TGTGCCAGCAGTCGGGGACAGGGGTCTTCCAAAAACATTCAGTACTTC
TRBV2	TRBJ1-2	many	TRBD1	CASSKTGANYGYTF	TGTGCCAGCAGTAAAACAGGGGCGAACTATGGCTACACCTTC
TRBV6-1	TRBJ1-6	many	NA	CASSPSQGTNNSPLHF	TGTGCCAGCAGTCCTAGTCAGGGGACAAATAATTCACCCCTCCACTTT